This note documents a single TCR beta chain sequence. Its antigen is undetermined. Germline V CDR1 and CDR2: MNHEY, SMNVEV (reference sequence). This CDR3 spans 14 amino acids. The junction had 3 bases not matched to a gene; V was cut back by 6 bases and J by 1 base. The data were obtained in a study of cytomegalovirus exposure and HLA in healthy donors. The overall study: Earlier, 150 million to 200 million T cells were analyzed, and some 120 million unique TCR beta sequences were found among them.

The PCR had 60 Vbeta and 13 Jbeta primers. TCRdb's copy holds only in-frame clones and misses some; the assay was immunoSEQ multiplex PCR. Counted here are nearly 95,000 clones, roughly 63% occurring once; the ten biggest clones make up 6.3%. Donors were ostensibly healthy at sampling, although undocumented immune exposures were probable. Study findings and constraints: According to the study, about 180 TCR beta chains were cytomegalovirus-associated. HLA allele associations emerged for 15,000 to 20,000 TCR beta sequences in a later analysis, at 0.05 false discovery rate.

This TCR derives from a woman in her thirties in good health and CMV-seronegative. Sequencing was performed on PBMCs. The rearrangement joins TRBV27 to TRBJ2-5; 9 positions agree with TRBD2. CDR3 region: CASSLAGFQETQYF. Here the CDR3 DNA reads TGTGCCAGCAGCCTAGCGGGGTTCCAAGAGACCCAGTACTTC.